The 7 T cell receptor beta chains in this list originate from one sample, sequenced in a study of beta chain features in type 1 diabetes. Study-wide results and caveats: Type 1 diabetes patients showed a moderate but significant shortening of TCRB CDR3s in all four CD4+ subsets.

As every portion of the isolated RNA was reverse transcribed, the sequencing read expressed TCRB transcripts. Assay: immunoSEQ multiplex PCR; the TCRdb copy retains only in-frame clones and omits some. The sample yields some 190,000 clones, less than 10% seen once. These receptors have no identified antigens. Sequences were obtained from central memory CD4+ T cells from blood. The receptors here all came from a man in his late teens or twenties with type 1 diabetes.

This clone has a handful of counts. The chain uses TRBV30 and TRBJ1-1; D call uncertain. The CDR3 has 13 amino acids. Germline lookup yields CDR1 GTSNPN and CDR2 SVGIG (reference sequence). V shed 3 bases and J shed 4 bases, with 12 bases lying between them. CDR3 coding DNA: TGTGCCTGGAGCTGGAGGGCTACCACTGAAGCTTTCTTT. Protein product: CAWSWRATTEAFF.

The rearrangement joins TRBV25-1 to TRBJ2-3; the D gene is possibly TRBD1 (5 bases). Looked up from germline, CDR1 is MGHDK and CDR2 is SYGVNS. V lost 6 bases and J 2 bases, leaving 9 bases between the germline ends. CDR3 length equals 13 residues. The CDR3 DNA follows: TGTGCCAGCAGCCTTGGGGCCACAGATACGCAGTATTTT. It encodes CASSLGATDTQYF.

This rearrangement joins TRBV29-1 to TRBJ1-1; D is ambiguous. Trimming left V 3 bases short and J 4 bases short, with 9 bases between. Germline V gene data show CDR1 as SQVTM and CDR2 as ANQGSEA. This CDR3 spans 12 amino acids. CDR3 nucleotides: TGCAGCGTTGAGGGCTTGACCACTGAAGCTTTCTTT. Translation gives CSVEGLTTEAFF. Full variable domain (rest looked up from reference TRBV29-1 and TRBJ1-1): SAVISQKPSRDICQRGTSLTIQCQVDSQVTMMFWYRQQPGQSLTLIATANQGSEATYESGFVIDKFPISRPNLTFSTLTVSNMSPEDSSIYLCSVEGLTTEAFFGQGTRLTVV.

This clone occurred a few times. The chain employs TRBV19 and TRBJ1-1; D is unresolved. CDR3 length: 17 residues. Trimming removed 7 bases at V and 0 bases at J, with 21 bases between. Germline assignment: CDR1 LNHDA and CDR2 SQIVND (reference sequence). The CDR3 is CASTMRASYYMNTEAFF. In DNA form, the CDR3 reads TGTGCCAGTACCATGCGGGCGTCTTACTACATGAACACTGAAGCTTTCTTT. The full variable domain, in which reference TRBV19 and TRBJ1-1 provide the parts outside the CDR3, is DGGITQSPKYLFRKEGQNVTLSCEQNLNHDAMYWYRQDPGQGLRLIYYSQIVNDFQKGDIAEGYSVSREKKESFPLTVTSAQKNPTAFYLCASTMRASYYMNTEAFFGQGTRLTVV.

This clone was counted ten times or more. Other nucleotide sequences from this sample produce the same CDR3. V and J are TRBV13 and TRBJ2-1; 7 bases align to TRBD2. Germline CDR1 and CDR2: PRHDT and FYEKMQ (reference sequence). This CDR3 has 15 amino acids. Losses at the gene ends were 5 bases for V and 0 bases for J; bases not matched to a gene: 4. This chain's CDR3 is CASSRTGGSYNEQFF. DNA of the CDR3: TGTGCCAGCAGCCGTACGGGGGGCTCCTACAATGAGCAGTTCTTC.

This clone was counted at least ten times. This chain links TRBV30 with TRBJ2-7, with a possible D match to TRBD2 (6 bases). The CDR3 extends over 14 amino acids. CDR1 and CDR2 (germline): GTSNPN, SVGIG (reference sequence). Trimming removed 1 base at V and 5 bases at J, with 15 bases between. The DNA of the CDR3 is TGTGCCTGGAGTGACCCCCGGGGAGGCGACGAGCAGTACTTC. It codes for CAWSDPRGGDEQYF.

The rearrangement uses TRBV6-6 and TRBJ1-2; perhaps TRBD1 as D (5 bases). CDR1 is MNHNY, CDR2 SVGAGI, per germline (reference sequence). CDR3 length equals 16 residues. Trimming shortened V by 5 bases and J by 2 bases, and 18 bases separated the two germline ends. CDR3 coding DNA: TGTGCCAGCAGTCTACGGTCCACCGACAGAAACTATGGCTACACCTTC. Its translation: CASSLRSTDRNYGYTF.